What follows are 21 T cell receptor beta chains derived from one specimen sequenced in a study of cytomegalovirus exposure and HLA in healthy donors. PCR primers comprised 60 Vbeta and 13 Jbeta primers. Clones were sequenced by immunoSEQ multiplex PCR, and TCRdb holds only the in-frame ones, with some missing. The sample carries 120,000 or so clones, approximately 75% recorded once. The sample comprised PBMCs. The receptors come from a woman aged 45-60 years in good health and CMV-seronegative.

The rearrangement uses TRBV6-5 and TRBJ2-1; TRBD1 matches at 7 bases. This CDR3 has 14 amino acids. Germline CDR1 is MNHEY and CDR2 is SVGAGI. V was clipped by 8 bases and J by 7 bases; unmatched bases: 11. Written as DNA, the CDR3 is TGTGCCAGCCCCGACAGGGAGTTTGGTAATGAGCAGTTCTTC. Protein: CASPDREFGNEQFF.

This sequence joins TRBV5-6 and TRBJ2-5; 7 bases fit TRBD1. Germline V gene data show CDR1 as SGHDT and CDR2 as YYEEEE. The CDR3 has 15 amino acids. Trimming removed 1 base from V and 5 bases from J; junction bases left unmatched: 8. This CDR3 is CASSLPTGFRETQYF. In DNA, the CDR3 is TGTGCCAGCAGCTTGCCGACAGGGTTCCGTGAGACCCAGTACTTC.

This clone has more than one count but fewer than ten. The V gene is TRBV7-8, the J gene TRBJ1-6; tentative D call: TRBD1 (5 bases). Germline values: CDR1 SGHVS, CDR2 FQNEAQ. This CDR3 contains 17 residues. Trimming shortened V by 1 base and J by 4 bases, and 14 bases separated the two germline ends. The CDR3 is CASSLDRQPDYNSPLHF. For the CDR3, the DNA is TGTGCCAGCAGCTTAGATCGACAGCCCGATTATAATTCACCCCTCCACTTT.

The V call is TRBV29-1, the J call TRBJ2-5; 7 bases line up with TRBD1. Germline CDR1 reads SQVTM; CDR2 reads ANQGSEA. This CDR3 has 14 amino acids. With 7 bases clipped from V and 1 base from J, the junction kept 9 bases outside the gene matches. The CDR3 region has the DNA TGCAGCGCTCGGCCAGGGGGTGGCCAAGAGACCCAGTACTTC. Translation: CSARPGGGQETQYF.

CDR3 amino acids: CSVARGGGLTQYF. The DNA for the CDR3 is TGCAGCGTTGCGCGCGGTGGAGGGCTTACGCAGTATTTT. The V call is TRBV29-1, the J call TRBJ2-3, with D possibly TRBD2 on 6 matching bases. The CDR3 totals 13 residues. Germline V gene lookup returns CDR1 SQVTM and CDR2 ANQGSEA. V lost 4 bases and J lost 8, with 16 bases in between.

The CDR3 DNA is TGTGCCAGCAGCTTTCAGGGACAGGGTGAAAAACTGTTTTTT. It encodes CASSFQGQGEKLFF. The chain couples TRBV11-2 to TRBJ1-4; 9 nucleotides line up with TRBD1. CDR3 size: 14 residues. Losses at the gene ends were 3 bases for V and 7 bases for J; bases not matched to a gene: 3. Germline assignment: CDR1 SGHAT and CDR2 FQNNGV.

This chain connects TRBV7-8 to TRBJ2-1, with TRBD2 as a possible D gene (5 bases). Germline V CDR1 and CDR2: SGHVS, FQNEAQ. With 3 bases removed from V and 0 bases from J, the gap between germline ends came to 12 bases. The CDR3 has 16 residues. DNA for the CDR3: TGTGCCAGCAGCTTTCGAGCGGTGAGCTCCTACAATGAGCAGTTCTTC. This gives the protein CASSFRAVSSYNEQFF.

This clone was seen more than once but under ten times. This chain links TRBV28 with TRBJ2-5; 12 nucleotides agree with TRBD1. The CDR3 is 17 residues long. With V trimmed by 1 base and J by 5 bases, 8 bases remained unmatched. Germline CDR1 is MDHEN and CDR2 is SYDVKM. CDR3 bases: TGTGCCAGCAGTTTATACTGGGACAGGGGGCGCAGGGAGACCCAGTACTTC. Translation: CASSLYWDRGRRETQYF.

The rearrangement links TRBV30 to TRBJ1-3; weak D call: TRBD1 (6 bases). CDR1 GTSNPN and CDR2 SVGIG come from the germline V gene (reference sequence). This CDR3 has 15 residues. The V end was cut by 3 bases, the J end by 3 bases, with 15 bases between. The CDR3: CAWRGGGGRGNTIYF. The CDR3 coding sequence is TGTGCCTGGAGGGGAGGGGGTGGCCGTGGAAACACCATATATTTT.

The CDR3 nucleotides are TGTGCCAGCAGTTCCCTCGAGAGGGGGGGCACTGAAGCTTTCTTT. This gives the protein CASSSLERGGTEAFF. This chain links TRBV27 with TRBJ1-1, with D possibly TRBD1 on 6 matching bases. Germline CDR1 MNHEY, CDR2 SMNVEV (reference sequence). The V end was cut by 4 bases, the J end by 4 bases, with 16 bases between. The CDR3 sequence is 15 residues long.

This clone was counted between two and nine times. DNA for the CDR3: TGTGCCAGCAGTTCTCCCACAGATACGCAGTATTTT. Amino acid sequence: CASSSPTDTQYF. The genes are TRBV27 and TRBJ2-3; D not certain. With 4 bases removed from V and 2 bases from J, the gap between germline ends came to 4 bases. CDR1 and CDR2 (germline): MNHEY, SMNVEV (reference sequence). CDR3 length: 12 amino acids.

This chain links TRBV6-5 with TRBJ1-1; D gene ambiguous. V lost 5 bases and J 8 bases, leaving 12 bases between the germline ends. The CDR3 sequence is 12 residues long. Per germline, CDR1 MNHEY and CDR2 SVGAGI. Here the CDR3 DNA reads TGTGCCAGCAGTAGCGGGTGGGCAGAAGCTTTCTTT. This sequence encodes CASSSGWAEAFF.

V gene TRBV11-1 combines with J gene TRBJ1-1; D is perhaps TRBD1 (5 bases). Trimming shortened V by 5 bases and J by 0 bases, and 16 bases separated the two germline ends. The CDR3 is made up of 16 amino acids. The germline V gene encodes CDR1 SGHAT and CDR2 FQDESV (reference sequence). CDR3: CASSHDSTGMNTEAFF. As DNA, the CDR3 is TGTGCCAGCAGCCATGACAGCACCGGCATGAACACTGAAGCTTTCTTT.

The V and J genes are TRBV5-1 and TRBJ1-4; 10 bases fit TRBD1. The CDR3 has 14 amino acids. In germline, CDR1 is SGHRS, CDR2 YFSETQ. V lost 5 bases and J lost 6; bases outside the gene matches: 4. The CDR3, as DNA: TGCGCCAGCAGTAGACAGGGGGCGGATGAAAAACTGTTTTTT. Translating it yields CASSRQGADEKLFF.

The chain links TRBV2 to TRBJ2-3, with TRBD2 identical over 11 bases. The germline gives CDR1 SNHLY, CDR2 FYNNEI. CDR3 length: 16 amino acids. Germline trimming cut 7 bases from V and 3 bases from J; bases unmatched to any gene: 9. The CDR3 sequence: CASKPLAGVVTDTQYF. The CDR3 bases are TGTGCCAGCAAACCACTAGCGGGAGTTGTAACAGATACGCAGTATTTT. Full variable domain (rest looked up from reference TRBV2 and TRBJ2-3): EPEVTQTPSHQVTQMGQEVILRCVPISNHLYFYWYRQILGQKVEFLVSFYNNEISEKSEIFDDQFSVERPDGSNFTLKIRSTKLEDSAMYFCASKPLAGVVTDTQYFGPGTRLTVL.

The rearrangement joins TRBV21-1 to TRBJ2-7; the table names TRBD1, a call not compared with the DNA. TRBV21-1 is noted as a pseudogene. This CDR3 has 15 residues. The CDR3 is CASSKARDRAYEQYF. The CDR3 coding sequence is TGTGCCAGCAGCAAAGCTCGGGACAGGGCCTACGAGCAGTACTTC.

The CDR3 DNA sequence: TGTGCCACCCTATCCGGGACAGGGGACAATGAGCAGTTCTTC. Its protein product is CATLSGTGDNEQFF. The V and J genes are TRBV7-6 and TRBJ2-1; 10 nucleotides align to TRBD1. The V gene's germline CDR1 is SGHVS and CDR2 FNYEAQ. This CDR3 is 14 amino acids long. V shed 10 bases and J 5 bases; nucleotides not matched to a gene: 8.

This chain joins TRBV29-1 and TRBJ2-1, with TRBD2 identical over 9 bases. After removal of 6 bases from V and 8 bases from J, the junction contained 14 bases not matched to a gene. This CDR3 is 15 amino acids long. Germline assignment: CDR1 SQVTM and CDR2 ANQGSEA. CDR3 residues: CSVEGGSGSPYEQFF. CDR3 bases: TGCAGCGTCGAGGGGGGTAGCGGGAGCCCATATGAGCAGTTCTTC.

The CDR3 here is CASSPTGVYEQYF. The CDR3 nucleotides are TGTGCCAGCAGCCCTACAGGCGTCTACGAGCAGTACTTC. The V gene is TRBV6-5, the J gene TRBJ2-7; weak D call: TRBD1 (5 bases). V lost 6 bases, J lost 3 bases, and 12 bases lay in between. Germline CDR1 MNHEY, CDR2 SVGAGI. This CDR3 region has 13 residues.

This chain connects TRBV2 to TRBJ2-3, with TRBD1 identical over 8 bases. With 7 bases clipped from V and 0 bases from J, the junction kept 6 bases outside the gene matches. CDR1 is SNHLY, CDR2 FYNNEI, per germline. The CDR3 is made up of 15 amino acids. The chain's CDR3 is CASTLRQGSTDTQYF. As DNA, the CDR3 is TGTGCCAGCACCCTTAGACAGGGGAGCACAGATACGCAGTATTTT.

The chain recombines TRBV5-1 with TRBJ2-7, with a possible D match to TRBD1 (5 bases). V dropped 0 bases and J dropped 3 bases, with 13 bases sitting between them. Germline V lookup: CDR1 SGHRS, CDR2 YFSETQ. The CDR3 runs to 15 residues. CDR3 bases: TGCGCCAGCAGCTTGGATAGACAGACCCTCTACGAGCAGTACTTC. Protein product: CASSLDRQTLYEQYF.